The clone carrying this TCR beta chain was found once. Its antigen is still unknown. From germline, CDR1 is DFQATT and CDR2 SNEGSKA (reference sequence). This CDR3 spans 17 amino acids. The ends were cut back, 1 base at V and 2 bases at J, with 20 bases in the middle. Stated time point: late sampling 161 to 241 days after vaccination in a few convalescent patients. Treatment given: approximately 10-day PBMC culture with coronavirus spike peptide pools or control peptides (ViraFEST assay). Peptide pools at about 9.7 ug/ml, together with roughly 10 IU/ml IL-2, were added to cultures of more than 1.5 million PBMCs per well. An Oncomine TCR Beta short-read assay was used to sequence the DNA from cultured CD4+ T cells. Each CDR3 protein is one row after TCRdb ran MiXCR on the PCR reads. The sample has around 23,000 distinct CDR3 sequences, roughly two fifths seen once. The sample is drawn from a study of vaccination and CD4 T cells after COVID-19. Background on the study: Post-COVID specimens were obtained a median 101 days after diagnosis (range 35 to 161). Post-vaccination sampling time points for a few convalescent patients were day 14 and days 161 to 241.

Study-wide results and limits: Median numbers of SARS-CoV-2-reactive clonotypes increased from approximately 23 to 38 (not a significant change).

The sequence was obtained from a human donor who had recovered from COVID-19. Sequencing used CD4+ T cells from blood, cultured in vitro, obtained about 7 months after SARS-CoV-2 vaccination. The chain is built from TRBV20-1 and TRBJ2-5; D gene ambiguous. The CDR3 DNA follows: TGCAGTGCTAGAGCCCCGCTACTCGATCTCGGGCAAGAGACCCAGTACTTC. It translates to CSARAPLLDLGQETQYF.